Each of the 27 T cell receptor beta chains below was sequenced from the same sample in a study of shared clonotypes between healthy human individuals. Using immunoSEQ multiplex PCR, the repertoire was profiled, and TCRdb retains in-frame clones only, with some absent. The sample lists fewer than 3 million clones; around 90% were seen once. Sequencing was carried out using naive CD4+ T cells from PBMCs. Subset specified: CD45RA+ positively selected. The receptors stem from a man aged 18 to 35 in good health. Some clones in this sample may be carry-over from other donors' samples.

This chain connects TRBV11-2 to TRBJ2-1; 8 bases are shared with TRBD2. This CDR3 spans 17 amino acids. CDR1 is SGHAT and CDR2 is FQNNGV in the germline V gene. V shed 1 base, J shed 2 bases, and the junction held 7 bases outside the gene matches. The CDR3 sequence is CASSLGASGRTYNEQFF. The CDR3, as DNA: TGTGCCAGCAGCTTAGGGGCTAGCGGGCGCACCTACAATGAGCAGTTCTTC. Based on the CDR3 plus reference TRBV11-2 and TRBJ2-1, the full variable domain is EAGVAQSPRYKIIEKRQSVAFWCNPISGHATLYWYQQILGQGPKLLIQFQNNGVVDDSQLPKDRFSAERLKGVDSTLKIQPAKLEDSAVYLCASSLGASGRTYNEQFFGPGTRLTVL.

The rearrangement uses TRBV4-3 and TRBJ2-7; 9 bases match TRBD2. This CDR3 is built from 15 residues. J gave up 2 bases and V 2 bases, and 4 bases lay outside the gene matches. The germline V gene encodes CDR1 LGHNA and CDR2 YSLEER. For the CDR3, the DNA is TGCGCCAGCAGCCAAAGGACTAGCGCGCCCTACGAGCAGTACTTC. Translation gives CASSQRTSAPYEQYF.

This chain connects TRBV7-9 to TRBJ2-5, with D unresolved. The J call could be wrong; TRBJ2-7 is a better fit for the DNA end. The CDR3 runs 13 residues. The germline V gene has CDR1 SEHNR and CDR2 FQNEAQ (reference sequence). CDR3 protein: CASSLKYPYEQYF. The CDR3 DNA reads TGTGCCAGCAGCTTAAAGTATCCCTACGAGCAGTACTTC.

This chain links TRBV19 with TRBJ2-7; D remains ambiguous. The CDR3 is 16 amino acids. V lost 0 bases and J lost 6, with 18 bases in between. Germline V gives CDR1 LNHDA, CDR2 SQIVND (reference sequence). CDR3 sequence reads: CASSIDRVEEYGEQYF. The CDR3 bases are TGTGCCAGTAGTATAGATAGGGTGGAAGAGTACGGCGAGCAGTACTTC.

V and J are TRBV6-6 and TRBJ2-2; 9 bases fit TRBD1. The trim removed 5 bases at V and 1 base at J, leaving 5 bases unmatched. This CDR3 comprises 16 residues. Germline CDR1 MNHNY, CDR2 SVGAGI (reference sequence). CDR3 region: CASSLPDRGNTGELFF. CDR3 DNA: TGTGCCAGCAGTCTCCCGGACAGGGGGAACACCGGGGAGCTGTTTTTT.

The genes are TRBV5-1 and TRBJ1-2, with a tentative D call TRBD1 (5 bases). Germline V gene sequence: CDR1 SGHRS, CDR2 YFSETQ. V was trimmed by 3 bases and J by 1 base, leaving 10 bases between them. The CDR3 has 14 residues. This chain's CDR3 is CASSSTGGNYGYTF. Written as DNA, the CDR3 is TGCGCCAGCAGCTCCACCGGGGGTAACTATGGCTACACCTTC.

The rearrangement links TRBV19 to TRBJ2-5; 7 bases fit TRBD1. Trimming cost V 4 bases and J 4 bases; bases outside gene matches: 3. CDR1 LNHDA and CDR2 SQIVND come from the germline V gene (reference sequence). The CDR3 totals 13 residues. The CDR3 bases are TGTGCCAGTAGTACCGCAGGGGGAGAGACCCAGTACTTC. Amino acids: CASSTAGGETQYF. The full variable domain, rest sourced from reference TRBV19 and TRBJ2-5, is DGGITQSPKYLFRKEGQNVTLSCEQNLNHDAMYWYRQDPGQGLRLIYYSQIVNDFQKGDIAEGYSVSREKKESFPLTVTSAQKNPTAFYLCASSTAGGETQYFGPGTRLLVL.

As regards this clone: Other DNA sequences within the sample encode an identical CDR3. This rearrangement joins TRBV19 to TRBJ2-5; 9 bases line up with TRBD1. This CDR3 region has 14 residues. The germline gives CDR1 LNHDA, CDR2 SQIVND (reference sequence). V trimming: 3 bases; J trimming: 5 bases; junction bases outside the gene matches: 4. Here the CDR3 reads CASSIGTGRETQYF. DNA of the CDR3: TGTGCCAGTAGTATCGGGACAGGGCGGGAGACCCAGTACTTC.

J is TRBJ2-7 and V is TRBV28; no reliable D call. CDR3 size: 15 residues. The germline V gene encodes CDR1 MDHEN and CDR2 SYDVKM. V was trimmed by 1 base and J by 0 bases, leaving 10 bases between them. The CDR3: CASSLYGNHSYEQYF. In DNA, the CDR3 is TGTGCCAGCAGTTTATATGGGAACCACTCCTACGAGCAGTACTTC. Together with reference TRBV28 and TRBJ2-7, the CDR3 gives the full variable domain: DVKVTQSSRYLVKRTGEKVFLECVQDMDHENMFWYRQDPGLGLRLIYFSYDVKMKEKGDIPEGYSVSREKKERFSLILESASTNQTSMYLCASSLYGNHSYEQYFGPGTRLTVT.

V usage is TRBV30 and J usage is TRBJ2-7, with D perhaps TRBD1 (6 bases). There are 14 residues in the CDR3. Trimming removed 2 bases from V and 2 bases from J, with 13 bases in between. Germline values: CDR1 GTSNPN, CDR2 SVGIG (reference sequence). CDR3 in DNA: TGTGCCTGGAGTTCGGGACAACCGCCCTACGAGCAGTACTTC. Amino acids: CAWSSGQPPYEQYF.

The chain combines TRBV7-9 with TRBJ2-7, with 10 bases aligning to TRBD1. This CDR3 has 15 amino acids. J was trimmed by 2 bases and V by 6 bases; bases with no gene match: 7. The V gene's germline CDR1 is SEHNR and CDR2 FQNEAQ (reference sequence). The CDR3 nucleotides are TGTGCCAGCAGTACCAAAGGACAGGGGGCCTACGAGCAGTACTTC. Translation: CASSTKGQGAYEQYF. Based on the CDR3 plus reference TRBV7-9 and TRBJ2-7, the full variable domain is DTGVSQNPRHKITKRGQNVTFRCDPISEHNRLYWYRQTLGQGPEFLTYFQNEAQLEKSRLLSDRFSAERPKGSFSTLEIQRTEQGDSAMYLCASSTKGQGAYEQYFGPGTRLTVT.

V gene TRBV9 combines with J gene TRBJ1-1; D is perhaps TRBD1 (5 bases). Per the germline V gene, CDR1 is SGDLS and CDR2 is YYNGEE. The CDR3 is 14 residues long. The V end was cut by 0 bases, the J end by 4 bases, with 10 bases between. CDR3 bases: TGTGCCAGCAGCGTAGAAGAGGGGTCCACTGAAGCTTTCTTT. Its translation: CASSVEEGSTEAFF.

The V and J genes are TRBV28 and TRBJ1-5, with TRBD1 identical over 8 bases. V lost 4 bases to trimming and J lost 0 bases; unmatched junction nucleotides: 5. This CDR3 has 16 residues. In germline, CDR1 is MDHEN, CDR2 SYDVKM. DNA for the CDR3: TGTGCCAGCAGTTCGACAGGGGTTTATAGCAATCAGCCCCAGCATTTT. Its translation is CASSSTGVYSNQPQHF.

Remarks on this clone: The same CDR3 also results from other DNA sequences found in this sample. This rearrangement joins TRBV7-9 to TRBJ1-4, with unresolved D. Germline V gives CDR1 SEHNR, CDR2 FQNEAQ (reference sequence). The V end was cut by 1 base, the J end by 0 bases, with 6 bases between. CDR3 length equals 15 residues. The CDR3 DNA reads TGTGCCAGCAGCTTAGGGCGAGCAACTAATGAAAAACTGTTTTTT. Translation: CASSLGRATNEKLFF.

About this clone: The sample contains more than one DNA sequence encoding this CDR3. The chain joins TRBV6-1 to TRBJ2-7; D not resolved. V lost 3 bases and J 3 bases, leaving 9 bases between the germline ends. Germline V gene lookup returns CDR1 MNHNS and CDR2 SASEGT. The length of the CDR3 is 13 residues. The CDR3 reads CASSEAGSYEQYF. In DNA, the CDR3 is TGTGCCAGCAGTGAGGCTGGCAGCTACGAGCAGTACTTC.

This clone came up once. This chain links TRBV6-5 with TRBJ2-1, with 10 bases identical to TRBD2. CDR3 size: 16 residues. From germline, CDR1 is MNHEY and CDR2 SVGAGI. With V trimmed by 0 bases and J by 3 bases, 2 bases remained unmatched. Here the CDR3 reads CASSYSSGRIYNEQFF. The CDR3 nucleotides read TGTGCCAGCAGTTACTCTAGCGGGAGGATCTACAATGAGCAGTTCTTC.

The V gene is TRBV14, the J gene TRBJ2-3, with 13 bases lining up with TRBD2. Germline CDR1 SGHDN, CDR2 FVKESK. V gave up 4 bases and J gave up 3 bases; unmatched junction bases: 10. The CDR3 sequence is 18 residues long. The CDR3, as DNA: TGTGCCAGCAGCCCCTGGACTAGCGGGAGTACGGGGACAGATACGCAGTATTTT. This encodes CASSPWTSGSTGTDTQYF. Based on the CDR3 plus reference TRBV14 and TRBJ2-3, the full variable domain is EAGVTQFPSHSVIEKGQTVTLRCDPISGHDNLYWYRRVMGKEIKFLLHFVKESKQDESGMPNNRFLAERTGGTYSTLKVQPAELEDSGVYFCASSPWTSGSTGTDTQYFGPGTRLTVL.

This rearrangement joins TRBV5-4 to TRBJ2-7; 7 bases align to TRBD2. The ends lost 0 bases at V and 2 bases at J; junction bases unmatched: 5. The CDR3 sequence is 15 residues long. The V gene's germline CDR1 is SGHNT and CDR2 YYREEE (reference sequence). The CDR3 sequence is CASSLAASGPYEQYF. The DNA of the CDR3 is TGTGCCAGCAGCTTGGCGGCTAGCGGTCCCTACGAGCAGTACTTC.

The chain uses TRBV19 and TRBJ2-6, with 8 bases matching TRBD1. The CDR3 has 17 residues. With V trimmed by 8 bases and J by 0 bases, 9 bases remained unmatched. Germline assignment: CDR1 LNHDA and CDR2 SQIVND (reference sequence). The CDR3 DNA follows: TGTGCCAGTTCCGACAGGGGCTTTCTCTCTGGGGCCAACGTCCTGACTTTC. It specifies CASSDRGFLSGANVLTF.

The chain carries TRBV11-2 and TRBJ1-5; D might be TRBD1 (5 bases). Between the trimmed V and J ends, which lost 3 bases and 9 bases, there was a span of 15 bases. Per germline, CDR1 SGHAT and CDR2 FQNNGV. This CDR3 is 14 amino acids long. The CDR3 DNA reads as TGTGCCAGCAGCTTGACCCCCTGGGGGGGGCCCCAGCATTTT. The encoded protein is CASSLTPWGGPQHF.

The chain carries TRBV7-2 and TRBJ2-7; 11 bases match TRBD2. The length of the CDR3 is 15 residues. CDR1 and CDR2 from the germline V gene are SGHTA and FQGNSA. Trimming at V came to 4 bases and at J to 4 bases, leaving 6 bases not matched to a gene. Here the CDR3 DNA reads TGTGCCAGCAGCTCTACTAGCGGGAGTATGTACGAGCAGTACTTC. Protein: CASSSTSGSMYEQYF.

This chain joins TRBV7-2 and TRBJ2-7; D remains unclear. The germline V gene has CDR1 SGHTA and CDR2 FQGNSA. CDR3 size: 13 residues. V was shortened by 5 bases and J by 0 bases, with 8 bases between the two germline ends. For the CDR3, the DNA is TGTGCCAGCAGCGTCAGGATCTCCTACGAGCAGTACTTC. This codes for CASSVRISYEQYF.

The genes are TRBV7-9 and TRBJ1-2; unclear D gene. Deletions cut 3 bases from V and 2 bases from J, with 7 bases between. This CDR3 region has 13 residues. Germline V CDR1 and CDR2: SEHNR, FQNEAQ (reference sequence). The CDR3 protein is CASSFPDNYGYTF. The CDR3 DNA sequence: TGTGCCAGCAGCTTCCCCGACAACTATGGCTACACCTTC.

The rearrangement uses TRBV7-9 and TRBJ1-2; TRBD1 matches 8 bases. Trimming removed 4 bases from V and 6 bases from J; junction bases left unmatched: 10. CDR1 is SEHNR, CDR2 FQNEAQ, per germline (reference sequence). CDR3 length equals 15 residues. Here the CDR3 DNA reads TGTGCCAGCAGCTCCGCCCGGACAGGGTTTCATGGCTACACCTTC. As protein: CASSSARTGFHGYTF.

This clone has more than one count but fewer than ten. This chain links TRBV5-1 with TRBJ1-2; 12 nucleotides match TRBD1. J was trimmed by 8 bases and V by 4 bases; bases with no gene match: 12. Germline CDR1 and CDR2: SGHRS and YFSETQ. CDR3 length: 16 amino acids. For the CDR3, the DNA is TGCGCCAGCAGCAGCGGAGCGGGACAGGGGGCTGTGGGCTACACCTTC. Protein product: CASSSGAGQGAVGYTF. The variable domain in full, completed from reference TRBV5-1 and TRBJ1-2, reads KAGVTQTPRYLIKTRGQQVTLSCSPISGHRSVSWYQQTPGQGLQFLFEYFSETQRNKGNFPGRFSGRQFSNSRSEMNVSTLELGDSALYLCASSSGAGQGAVGYTFGSGTRLTVV.

The V and J genes are TRBV7-3 and TRBJ2-3; the match to TRBD2 covers 8 bases. With 2 bases clipped from V and 5 bases from J, the junction kept 3 bases outside the gene matches. This CDR3 is built from 14 residues. Germline V gene lookup returns CDR1 SGHTA and CDR2 FQGTGA. The CDR3 region is CASSLGLARDTQYF. CDR3 coding DNA: TGTGCCAGCAGCTTAGGACTAGCAAGAGATACGCAGTATTTT.

V usage is TRBV11-2 and J usage is TRBJ2-2, with 10 bases identical to TRBD2. The CDR3 is 15 residues long. Germline-derived CDR1 and CDR2 are SGHAT and FQNNGV. Trimming removed 3 bases from V and 8 bases from J; junction bases left unmatched: 6. The CDR3 bases are TGTGCCAGCAGCTTTGGCCTAGCGGGAGCTGGGGAGCTGTTTTTT. Translating it yields CASSFGLAGAGELFF.